This TCR beta chain was recorded in a study of blood T cell repertoires in COVID-19. About the research overall: Acute and convalescent COVID-19 samples came from the United States, Italy and Spain. The analysed material was cDNA or gDNA that came from T cells, B-cell-depleted T cells, or PBMCs.

The V end was cut by 4 bases, the J end by 3 bases, with 13 bases between. The CDR3 length is 14 residues. Germline CDR1 is SGHRS and CDR2 is YFSETQ. Original data processing: How many nucleated cells were present was estimated from reference gene primer amplification. The repertoire was sequenced with immunoSEQ multiplex PCR; TCRdb's copy has only in-frame clones and lacks some. V and J calls and clone size follow that table, whereas D and trimming were derived from the DNA. The sample holds under 300,000 clones; around 90% are singletons and the top ten take 1.5% to 2%. Cohorts were assigned according to the clinical history that participants reported.

The chain is built from TRBV5-1 and TRBJ1-2; D not certain. Sequencing was carried out using PBMCs or T cells enriched from blood (not recorded which). This TCR was sampled from a woman between 40 and 50 years old who had recovered from COVID-19. Here the CDR3 DNA reads TGCGCCAGCAGCATGGGCGGGGTCGACTATGGCTACACCTTC. Translation gives CASSMGGVDYGYTF.